This note documents a single TCR beta chain sequence. What antigen it recognizes has not been identified. Base quality data are lacking; no much larger clone is found one base away. The immunoSEQ Assay, a bias-controlled multiplex PCR, was used to amplify TCRbeta CDR3 regions from genomic DNA. As for the original processing: The number of nucleated cells in each sample was estimated from the amplification of reference gene primers within the assay. Sequence reads were collapsed and filtered to measure the absolute abundance of every unique TCRbeta CDR3 rearrangement. For each sample, productive Simpson clonality was calculated as the square root of Simpson's diversity index across productive rearrangements. In TCRdb, the immuneACCESS table is reduced to in-frame sequences with V and J assigned. These tables do not hold every clone; where another copy was compared, an unresolved V gene accounts for under half, and the others remain unexplained. From that table come the V and J calls and clone size; the DNA was used to work out D and trimming. This sample has about 34,000 clones in its table, and 70% to 80% of those were observed once. The ten largest clonotypes hold under 20% of the sample.

This entry belongs to a study of blood T cell repertoires in COVID-19 (dated by TCRdb to the early 2020s). In terms of the full investigation: Samples from collaborators originated in the United States, Italy and Spain and spanned both the acute and convalescent phases of COVID-19. The prospective study material was composed of cDNA or gDNA derived from T cells, B-cell-depleted T cells, or PBMCs. The sample metadata nearly always contained a de-identified subject ID, COVID-19 status, age in years and sex. Subjects who had been exposed to COVID-19, were actively infected with it, or had recovered from it provided the deeply sampled blood TCRbeta repertoires that made up the dataset. Samples were obtained from the ongoing ImmuneRACE study (first 160 participants) and from about 1,300 subjects provided by 6 global collaborators. HLA class I and class II types, where available, came from metadata supplied by the sample provider rather than from assay-based typing. The repertoires were released in a freely available public database intended as a resource for research on the immune response to SARS-CoV-2. Study-level results and caveats: The quantity of clinical and demographic metadata differed by source and by participant and was supplied without curation.

Whole blood was collected in K2EDTA tubes by collaborating institutions according to the institutions' own protocols. For TCRbeta analysis, collaborator samples were shipped as frozen whole blood, as isolated PBMCs, or as DNA extracted from either sample type. The germline V gene (reference sequence) specifies MNHNY as CDR1 and SVGAGI as CDR2. The CDR3, from cysteine to phenylalanine, totals 16 residues. Left in the record is the CDR3 DNA by itself, 48 bases read in frame from the first base. The V and J ends are trimmed by 0 bases and 2 bases, leaving 11 bases between them. The source of this sequence is a human donor in a cohort sampled during active COVID-19. Sequenced material: peripheral blood. The chain links TRBV6-6 with TRBJ1-5, with TRBD1 as a weak D call on 6 bases. The CDR3 here reads CASSYSRGRGNQPQHF. DNA sequence: TGTGCCAGCAGTTACTCGAGGGGGAGGGGCAATCAGCCCCAGCATTTT.